This T cell receptor (beta chain) is drawn from a study of PD-L1 blockade in urothelial cancer. Across the whole study: Men with urothelial cancer arising in the bladder made up twenty-five of 29 patients. Counts from blood samples showed a median of roughly 140,000 T cells.

Described time point: peripheral blood 6 weeks after treatment start. Locally advanced or metastatic urothelial carcinoma was diagnosed in the patients. Between 1 and 8 samples, pretreatment and on-treatment, were given by each patient. Germline V gene sequence: CDR1 SGDLS, CDR2 YYNGEE. The J segment lost 6 bases and the V segment lost 2 bases, leaving 5 bases of the junction unmatched. The CDR3 covers 16 residues. Clones were sequenced by immunoSEQ multiplex PCR, and TCRdb holds only the in-frame ones, with some missing. The sample consists of 40,000 to 45,000 clones, about 89% of them appearing once.

The chain has TRBV9 and TRBJ2-2, with 12 bases lining up with TRBD2. The receptor was derived from a man between 65 and 80 years old with urothelial cancer. The material was PBMCs, obtained around atezolizumab (anti-PD-L1) treatment. CDR3 amino acids: CASSVTSGSAAGELFF. DNA of the CDR3: TGTGCCAGCAGCGTGACTAGCGGGAGCGCCGCCGGGGAGCTGTTTTTT.